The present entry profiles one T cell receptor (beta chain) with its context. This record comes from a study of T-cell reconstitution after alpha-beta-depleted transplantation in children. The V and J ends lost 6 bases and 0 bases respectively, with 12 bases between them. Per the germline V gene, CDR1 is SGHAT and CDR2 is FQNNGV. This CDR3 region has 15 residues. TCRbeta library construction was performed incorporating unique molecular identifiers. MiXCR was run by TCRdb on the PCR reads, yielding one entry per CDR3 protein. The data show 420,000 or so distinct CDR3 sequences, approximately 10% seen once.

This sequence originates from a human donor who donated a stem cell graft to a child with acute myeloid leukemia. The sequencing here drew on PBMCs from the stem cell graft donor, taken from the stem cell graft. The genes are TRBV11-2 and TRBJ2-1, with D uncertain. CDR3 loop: CASRSRSPSYNEQFF. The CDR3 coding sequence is TGTGCCAGCAGGAGCAGGAGCCCCTCCTACAATGAGCAGTTCTTC. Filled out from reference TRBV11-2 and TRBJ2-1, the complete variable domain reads EAGVAQSPRYKIIEKRQSVAFWCNPISGHATLYWYQQILGQGPKLLIQFQNNGVVDDSQLPKDRFSAERLKGVDSTLKIQPAKLEDSAVYLCASRSRSPSYNEQFFGPGTRLTVL.